The 16 T cell receptor beta chains below were found in one sample sequenced in a study of early T cells in non-severe SARS-CoV-2 infection. A single record per CDR3 protein comes from TCRdb applying MiXCR to the 5' RACE reads. The data contain more than 45,000 distinct CDR3 sequences, roughly 12% of them singletons. The sequencing input was whole blood. Receptor source: an adult who was a healthcare worker with PCR-confirmed SARS-CoV-2 infection or an uninfected control (not recorded which).

This sequence joins TRBV30 and TRBJ1-4; D is undetermined. The CDR3 has 11 amino acids. Germline V lookup: CDR1 GTSNPN, CDR2 SVGIG (reference sequence). V was trimmed by 2 bases and J by 3 bases, leaving 1 base between them. The CDR3 reads CAWSSNEKLFF. DNA for the CDR3: TGTGCCTGGAGTTCTAATGAAAAACTGTTTTTT.

This clonotype showed up many times. The gene calls are TRBV7-2 and TRBJ2-7; 7 nucleotides align to TRBD2. The trim removed 1 base at V and 5 bases at J, leaving 2 bases unmatched. The CDR3 spans 13 residues. Looked up from germline, CDR1 is SGHTA and CDR2 is FQGNSA. The CDR3 DNA reads as TGTGCCAGCAGCTTAGGTCGGGGGGACGAGCAGTACTTC. This translates into CASSLGRGDEQYF.

This clonotype was recorded many times. The chain joins TRBV5-1 to TRBJ1-2, with TRBD1 matching 10 bases. This CDR3 contains 16 residues. V dropped 3 bases and J dropped 4; count of bases not matched to a gene: 9. Germline CDR1 SGHRS, CDR2 YFSETQ. CDR3 residues: CASSSGTGATRYGYTF. The CDR3 nucleotides are TGCGCCAGCAGCTCCGGGACAGGGGCGACCCGCTATGGCTACACCTTC.

This clonotype was observed at least ten times. V gene TRBV21-1 combines with J gene TRBJ2-5; no check of the table's D call, TRBD1, against the DNA was made. TRBV21-1 is a recognized pseudogene. This CDR3 is 14 amino acids long. CDR3 region: CASSKRTPQETQYF. The CDR3 DNA reads TGTGCCAGCAGCAAACGGACACCCCAGGAGACCCAGTACTTC.

In its sample, this clonotype was seen many times. The rearrangement links TRBV11-2 to TRBJ1-5, with D unclear. V lost 1 base and J 2 bases, leaving 9 bases between the germline ends. Germline-derived CDR1 and CDR2 are SGHAT and FQNNGV. CDR3 length: 15 amino acids. CDR3 sequence reads: CASSLGLDRNQPQHF. CDR3 in DNA: TGTGCCAGCAGCTTAGGACTGGACCGCAATCAGCCCCAGCATTTT.

The table lists this clonotype with many counts. The chain is built from TRBV7-9 and TRBJ1-4; 8 nucleotides line up with TRBD1. Germline V lookup: CDR1 SEHNR, CDR2 FQNEAQ (reference sequence). The CDR3 has 13 residues. J lost 7 bases, V lost 5 bases, and 3 bases had no gene match. CDR3 region: CASSVDRGEKLFF. The CDR3 nucleotides are TGTGCCAGCAGCGTCGACAGGGGTGAAAAACTGTTTTTT.

In this sample, this clonotype turned up many times. The V call is TRBV29-1, the J call TRBJ1-1; maybe TRBD1 (6 bases). V dropped 6 bases and J dropped 1 base, with 18 bases sitting between them. CDR3 size: 15 residues. Germline lookup yields CDR1 SQVTM and CDR2 ANQGSEA. The CDR3 DNA follows: TGCAGCGTCGTAGGGGGGCAGGGATGGAACACTGAAGCTTTCTTT. Translating gives CSVVGGQGWNTEAFF.

This clonotype was counted only a few times. The chain employs TRBV28 and TRBJ2-5; D not certain. CDR1 and CDR2 from the germline V gene are MDHEN and SYDVKM. V lost 4 bases and J lost 5, with 11 bases in between. There are 13 residues in the CDR3. This CDR3 is CASSSFVRETQYF. Written as DNA, the CDR3 is TGTGCCAGCAGTTCCTTCGTGAGGGAGACCCAGTACTTC.

V is TRBV6-6 and J is TRBJ2-7; 8 nucleotides line up with TRBD1. Germline trimming cut 6 bases from V and 0 bases from J; bases unmatched to any gene: 1. Looked up from germline, CDR1 is MNHNY and CDR2 is SVGAGI (reference sequence). The CDR3 runs to 13 residues. The CDR3 region has the DNA TGTGCCAGCAGGACAGGGGACTCCTACGAGCAGTACTTC. It is translated as CASRTGDSYEQYF.

This clonotype showed up many times. The chain uses TRBV3-1 and TRBJ2-3; D is possibly TRBD2 (6 bases). The CDR3 has 13 amino acids. Germline CDR1 and CDR2: LGHDT and YNNKEL (reference sequence). Trimming shortened V by 3 bases and J by 5 bases, and 9 bases separated the two germline ends. The CDR3 loop is CASSQRGVDTQYF. CDR3 bases: TGTGCCAGCAGCCAGCGCGGGGTAGATACGCAGTATTTT.

This clonotype was counted ten times or more. DNA for the CDR3: TGTGCCAGCAGTTTGAGCGCGGGCCCCTACAATGAGCAGTTCTTC. Translating gives CASSLSAGPYNEQFF. The J gene is TRBJ2-1, the V gene TRBV12-3 or TRBV12-4; D might be TRBD2 (5 bases). Trimming took 3 bases from V and 2 from J, leaving 11 bases between them. There are 15 residues in the CDR3.

The chain carries TRBV7-9 and TRBJ2-7, with D possibly TRBD1 on 6 matching bases. Trimming took 5 bases from V and 4 from J, leaving 9 bases between them. Per germline, CDR1 SEHNR and CDR2 FQNEAQ (reference sequence). The CDR3 consists of 12 residues. Written as DNA, the CDR3 is TGTGCCAGCAGCGCCACAGGGTACGAGCAGTACTTC. Amino acids: CASSATGYEQYF.

The chain is built from TRBV5-6 and TRBJ2-1; no clear D. The CDR3 totals 11 residues. CDR1 SGHDT and CDR2 YYEEEE come from the germline V gene. Between the trimmed V and J ends, which lost 2 bases and 12 bases, there was a span of 9 bases. As DNA, the CDR3 is TGTGCCAGCAGCTTCATACATGTGCAGTTCTTC. Translating gives CASSFIHVQFF.

This sequence joins TRBV6-1 and TRBJ1-1; the match to TRBD1 covers 7 bases. CDR3 length: 13 amino acids. V shed 6 bases, J shed 3 bases, and the junction held 4 bases outside the gene matches. The germline CDR1 and CDR2 sequences are MNHNS and SASEGT. This CDR3 is CASRYRGYTEAFF. CDR3 DNA: TGTGCCAGCAGGTACAGGGGTTACACTGAAGCTTTCTTT.

V gene TRBV7-6 combines with J gene TRBJ2-1; D is unresolved. Trimming cost V 5 bases and J 9 bases, with 8 bases left between them. Germline loops: CDR1 SGHVS, CDR2 FNYEAQ. The CDR3 is 11 amino acids. The CDR3 bases are TGTGCCAGCAGCATTCAGCTTGAGCAGTTCTTC. It specifies CASSIQLEQFF.

This clonotype was observed a few times. The chain is built from TRBV5-1 and TRBJ1-5, with D maybe TRBD1 (5 bases). V lost 0 bases, J lost 2 bases, and 9 bases lay in between. CDR1 and CDR2 from the germline V gene are SGHRS and YFSETQ. This CDR3 is 15 amino acids long. The CDR3 DNA reads as TGCGCCAGCAGCTTGGACGGGGGAGGCAATCAGCCCCAGCATTTT. Translated, it gives CASSLDGGGNQPQHF.